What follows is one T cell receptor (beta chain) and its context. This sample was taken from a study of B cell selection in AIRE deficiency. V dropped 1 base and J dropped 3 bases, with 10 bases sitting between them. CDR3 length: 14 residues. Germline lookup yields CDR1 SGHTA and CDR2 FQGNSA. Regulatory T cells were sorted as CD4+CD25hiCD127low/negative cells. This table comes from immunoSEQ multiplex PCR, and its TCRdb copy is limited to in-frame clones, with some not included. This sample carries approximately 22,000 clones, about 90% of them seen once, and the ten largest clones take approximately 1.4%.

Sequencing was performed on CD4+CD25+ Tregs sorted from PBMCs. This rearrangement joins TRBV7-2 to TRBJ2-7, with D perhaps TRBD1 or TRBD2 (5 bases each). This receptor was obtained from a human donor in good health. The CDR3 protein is CASSLGGPNYEQYF. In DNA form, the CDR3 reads TGTGCCAGCAGCTTAGGGGGACCGAACTACGAGCAGTACTTC.